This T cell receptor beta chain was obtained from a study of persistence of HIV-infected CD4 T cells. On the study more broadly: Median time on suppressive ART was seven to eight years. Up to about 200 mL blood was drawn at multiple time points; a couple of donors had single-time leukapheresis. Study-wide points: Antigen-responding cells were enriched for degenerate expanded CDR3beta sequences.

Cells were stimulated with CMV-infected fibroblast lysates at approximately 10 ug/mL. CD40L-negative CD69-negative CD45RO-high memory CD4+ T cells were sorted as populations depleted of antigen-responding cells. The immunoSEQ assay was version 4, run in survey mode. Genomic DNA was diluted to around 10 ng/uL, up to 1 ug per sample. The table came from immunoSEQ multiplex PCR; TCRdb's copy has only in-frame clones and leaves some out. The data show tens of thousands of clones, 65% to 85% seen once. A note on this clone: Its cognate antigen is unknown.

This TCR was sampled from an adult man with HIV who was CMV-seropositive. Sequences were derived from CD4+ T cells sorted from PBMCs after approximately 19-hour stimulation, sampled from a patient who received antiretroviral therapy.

CDR3: CASSFNRVRDGELFF. CDR3 DNA sequence: TGCGCCAGCAGCTTTAATAGGGTTCGGGACGGGGAGCTGTTTTTT. V usage is TRBV5-1 and J usage is TRBJ2-2; D possibly corresponds to TRBD2 (5 bases). This CDR3 spans 15 amino acids. The germline V gene has CDR1 SGHRS and CDR2 YFSETQ. The V and J ends lost 2 bases and 7 bases respectively, with 15 bases between them.